The 13 T cell receptor beta chains below all came from one sample that was sequenced in a study of shared clonotypes between healthy human individuals. The repertoire was sequenced with immunoSEQ multiplex PCR; TCRdb's copy has only in-frame clones and lacks some. The profile shows fewer than 600,000 clones, more than 75% of them singletons. Input material: PBMCs. The receptors originated from a middle-aged woman in good health. Some clones in this sample may be carry-over from other donors' samples.

The chain carries TRBV4-2 and TRBJ1-4; D might be TRBD1 (6 bases). V lost 1 base to trimming and J lost 7 bases, with 19 bases between them. Germline CDR1 reads LGHNA; CDR2 reads YNFKEQ. The CDR3 has 17 residues. The CDR3 DNA is TGTGCCAGCAGCCAAGTCGGGCTCCGGGGGCAAGGTGAAAAACTGTTTTTT. It yields the protein CASSQVGLRGQGEKLFF.

The chain carries TRBV6-1 and TRBJ1-1; D is uncertain. Trimming left V 4 bases short and J 3 bases short, with 6 bases between. This CDR3 contains 12 residues. Germline V gives CDR1 MNHNS, CDR2 SASEGT. CDR3 coding DNA: TGTGCCAGCAGTGTAAGTGACACTGAAGCTTTCTTT. Its protein is CASSVSDTEAFF.

V gene TRBV7-8 combines with J gene TRBJ2-7, with 7 nucleotides matching TRBD2. Germline V gene data show CDR1 as SGHVS and CDR2 as FQNEAQ. The CDR3 length is 15 residues. Trimming removed 5 bases from V and 3 bases from J; junction bases left unmatched: 10. CDR3 bases: TGTGCCAGCAGCCCCTTTAGCGGGCGAATCTACGAGCAGTACTTC. Its translation: CASSPFSGRIYEQYF.

The genes are TRBV7-2 and TRBJ2-1, with D possibly matching TRBD2 (7 bases). The germline V gene has CDR1 SGHTA and CDR2 FQGNSA. The CDR3 consists of 13 residues. V lost 1 base and J 10 bases, leaving 11 bases between the germline ends. The CDR3: CASSLGGREEQFF. DNA for the CDR3: TGTGCCAGCAGCTTAGGGGGGCGGGAGGAGCAGTTCTTC.

This clone was observed once. The rearrangement uses TRBV9 and TRBJ2-2; perhaps TRBD2 as D (7 bases). The CDR3 has 16 amino acids. CDR1 is SGDLS and CDR2 is YYNGEE in the germline V gene. Trimming removed 4 bases from V and 5 bases from J, with 18 bases in between. CDR3: CASSTQPGGRTGELFF. CDR3 nucleotide sequence: TGTGCCAGCAGCACTCAACCCGGGGGGCGGACCGGGGAGCTGTTTTTT.

This clone was detected only a few times. This chain links TRBV4-1 with TRBJ1-5; D call uncertain. The CDR3 is 15 amino acids. Germline V gives CDR1 MGHRA, CDR2 YSYEKL. V was cut by 0 bases and J by 1 base, with 7 bases left in between. The CDR3: CASSQDVRSNQPQHF. The CDR3 DNA reads TGCGCCAGCAGCCAAGATGTGAGGAGCAATCAGCCCCAGCATTTT.

The count of this clone is one. This sequence joins TRBV7-3 and TRBJ2-5, with D perhaps given as TRBD1 or TRBD2 (7 bases each). TRBJ2-7 matches the DNA end more closely, so the J call is doubtful. From germline, CDR1 is SGHTA and CDR2 FQGTGA. CDR3 length equals 16 residues. The CDR3 spells CASSLKAGDSSYEQYF. The DNA for the CDR3 is TGTGCCAGCAGCTTAAAGGCGGGGGACAGTAGCTACGAGCAGTACTTC.

The chain recombines TRBV7-8 with TRBJ2-3, with TRBD1 matching over 7 bases. Germline values: CDR1 SGHVS, CDR2 FQNEAQ. There are 15 residues in the CDR3. The V and J ends lost 4 bases and 3 bases, in that order; junction bases with no gene match: 7. CDR3 in amino acids: CASSYSSGQTDTQYF. The DNA for the CDR3 is TGTGCCAGCAGCTACTCCTCGGGACAGACAGATACGCAGTATTTT.

This clone was detected only a few times. This sequence joins TRBV6-4 and TRBJ1-5; the D gene is possibly TRBD1 (6 bases). The CDR3 is 16 residues long. The germline V and J ends were trimmed by 5 bases and 5 bases, with 19 bases remaining between them. CDR1 is MRHNA and CDR2 is SNTAGT in the germline V gene. In DNA form, the CDR3 reads TGTGCCAGCAGTCAACGTTTACAGGGTAAGCATCAGCCCCAGCATTTT. Translating it yields CASSQRLQGKHQPQHF.

The V call is TRBV19, the J call TRBJ1-4; 9 nucleotides line up with TRBD1. Germline V gene data show CDR1 as LNHDA and CDR2 as SQIVND (reference sequence). After removal of 9 bases from V and 8 bases from J, the junction contained 7 bases not matched to a gene. This CDR3 has 13 amino acids. CDR3 in DNA: TGTGCCAGCCGGGGACAGGGCTTCGAAAAACTGTTTTTT. Translation: CASRGQGFEKLFF.

J is TRBJ1-1 and V is TRBV29-1, with TRBD1 identical over 10 bases. Germline trimming cut 6 bases from V and 7 bases from J; bases unmatched to any gene: 5. From germline, CDR1 is SQVTM and CDR2 ANQGSEA. The CDR3 covers 12 residues. The CDR3 loop is CSVGQGLGEAFF. CDR3 coding DNA: TGCAGCGTGGGACAGGGGTTGGGTGAAGCTTTCTTT.

The V call is TRBV5-1, the J call TRBJ2-7; maybe TRBD2 (6 bases). The V end lost 3 bases, the J end lost 6 bases, and 13 bases lay between the germline ends. The germline V gene encodes CDR1 SGHRS and CDR2 YFSETQ. This CDR3 contains 13 residues. The DNA for the CDR3 is TGCGCCAGCAGCTCGGGACTGGGTGGCGAGCAGTACTTC. Translating gives CASSSGLGGEQYF.

The V gene is TRBV28, the J gene TRBJ2-1, with 9 bases fitting TRBD2. This CDR3 spans 16 amino acids. V shed 6 bases, J shed 4 bases, and the junction held 10 bases outside the gene matches. CDR1 and CDR2 from the germline V gene are MDHEN and SYDVKM. In DNA, the CDR3 is TGTGCCAGCAGAGCCCTAGCGGGACTAGGTTACAATGAGCAGTTCTTC. Translated, it gives CASRALAGLGYNEQFF. Looking up the rest from reference TRBV28 and TRBJ2-1 gives the full variable domain: DVKVTQSSRYLVKRTGEKVFLECVQDMDHENMFWYRQDPGLGLRLIYFSYDVKMKEKGDIPEGYSVSREKKERFSLILESASTNQTSMYLCASRALAGLGYNEQFFGPGTRLTVL.